This T cell receptor beta chain emerged from a study of blood T cell repertoires in COVID-19. The overall study: Collection of acute and convalescent COVID-19 samples took place in the United States, Italy and Spain. The analysed material was cDNA or gDNA that came from T cells, B-cell-depleted T cells, or PBMCs.

In the original analysis: Reference gene primer amplification in the assay estimated nucleated cell counts. TCRdb's copy holds only in-frame clones and misses some; the assay was immunoSEQ multiplex PCR. That table gives V, J and clone size, and the DNA gave D and trimming. The sample carries 200,000 or so clones, approximately 87% recorded once. The V gene's germline CDR1 is MNHEY and CDR2 SVGAGI. The CDR3 runs to 13 residues. V lost 6 bases to trimming and J lost 10 bases; unmatched junction nucleotides: 6. The rearrangement uses TRBV6-5 and TRBJ1-6, with 7 positions matching TRBD1. Sequencing was done on a sample of peripheral blood. This TCR was sampled from a woman between 50 and 59 years old with acute or convalescent COVID-19. The CDR3 DNA reads as TGTGCCAGCAGCCGGGACAGTGGGTCACCCCTCCACTTT. Its protein is CASSRDSGSPLHF.